Reported below is one TCR beta chain. This sample is drawn from a study of metastatic and nonmetastatic thyroid tumors. MiXCR reprocessed the PCR reads for TCRdb. The sample carries 35,000 to 45,000 clones, less than 3.5% recorded once. Germline CDR1 LNHNV, CDR2 YYDKDF (reference sequence). The length of the CDR3 is 13 residues. The V gene lost 6 bases and the J gene lost 6 bases, with 9 bases spanning the gap. No patient had received any treatment before thyroid surgery. This chain joins TRBV15 and TRBJ1-6; D is unresolved. The material sequenced was blood. The sequence was obtained from a female donor with papillary thyroid cancer or a benign thyroid nodule (not recorded which). Some clones in this sample may be carry-over from other donors' samples. The CDR3 reads CATRTELNSPLHF. CDR3 nucleotide sequence: TGTGCCACCAGGACGGAACTTAATTCACCCCTCCACTTT. The full variable domain, in which reference TRBV15 and TRBJ1-6 provide the parts outside the CDR3, is DAMVIQNPRYQVTQFGKPVTLSCSQTLNHNVMYWYQQKSSQAPKLLFHYYDKDFNNEADTPDNFQSRRPNTSFCFLDIRSPGLGDTAMYLCATRTELNSPLHFGNGTRLTVT.